The 10 T cell receptor beta chains presented below share a single source sample, sequenced in a study of T cell responses to AZD1222 COVID-19 vaccine listed by TCRdb under 2021. Library method: the immunoSEQ multiplex PCR assay. The source is immuneACCESS, and TCRdb retained only in-frame sequences with V and J called. Part of the clones is not carried over; for the studies checked, unresolved V genes explain less than half of this, and the remainder is unexplained. Here the sample has more than 100,000 clones; 90% to 95% occur a single time. Under 50% of the sample lies in the top ten. What this sample's time point label stands for: baseline before first vaccination. The input for sequencing was peripheral blood, taken on day 0 of AZD1222 vaccination. The receptors come from an adult in good health.

CDR3 protein: CASSPSGRASTDTQYF. As DNA, the CDR3 is TGCGCCAGCAGCCCTAGCGGGAGGGCAAGCACAGATACGCAGTATTTT. The rearrangement links TRBV5-1 to TRBJ2-3; 12 positions match TRBD2. Germline V gene lookup returns CDR1 SGHRS and CDR2 YFSETQ. Trimming took 4 bases from V and 0 from J; bases not matched to a gene: 3. The CDR3 runs 16 residues.

The chain is built from TRBV18 and TRBJ2-6; D ambiguous. There are 15 residues in the CDR3. V was cut by 3 bases and J by 4 bases, with 10 bases left in between. Per the germline V gene, CDR1 is KGHSH and CDR2 is LQKENI. The CDR3 loop is CASSPQQQGANVLTF. The CDR3 nucleotides are TGTGCCAGCTCACCCCAACAGCAAGGGGCCAACGTCCTGACTTTC.

The chain carries TRBV28 and TRBJ1-2, with D tentatively TRBD1 (5 bases). Trimming took 3 bases from V and 1 from J, leaving 15 bases between them. The CDR3 totals 16 residues. Looked up from germline, CDR1 is MDHEN and CDR2 is SYDVKM. CDR3 in DNA: TGTGCCAGCAGTTTTTTTTCCCGGGGGTTTAACTATGGCTACACCTTC. This encodes CASSFFSRGFNYGYTF.

The rearrangement uses TRBV5-4 and TRBJ2-3, with TRBD2 identical over 16 bases. CDR1 and CDR2 from the germline V gene are SGHNT and YYREEE (reference sequence). The CDR3 totals 17 residues. V shed 3 bases, J shed 4 bases, and the junction held 5 bases outside the gene matches. The CDR3 reads CASSSGTSGRASDTQYF. DNA of the CDR3: TGTGCCAGCAGCTCTGGGACTAGCGGGAGGGCCTCAGATACGCAGTATTTT. Filled out from reference TRBV5-4 and TRBJ2-3, the complete variable domain reads ETGVTQSPTHLIKTRGQQVTLRCSSQSGHNTVSWYQQALGQGPQFIFQYYREEENGRGNFPPRFSGLQFPNYSSELNVNALELDDSALYLCASSSGTSGRASDTQYFGPGTRLTVL.

The gene calls are TRBV7-9 and TRBJ2-1; 8 bases map to TRBD1. Germline loops: CDR1 SEHNR, CDR2 FQNEAQ (reference sequence). This CDR3 has 12 amino acids. J gave up 10 bases and V 7 bases, and 6 bases lay outside the gene matches. The CDR3 loop reads CASTSGGTEQFF. CDR3 nucleotide sequence: TGTGCCAGCACCTCAGGGGGCACCGAGCAGTTCTTC.

The chain has TRBV9 and TRBJ2-7; 8 bases agree with TRBD2. The ends lost 4 bases at V and 3 bases at J; junction bases unmatched: 6. Germline V gene sequence: CDR1 SGDLS, CDR2 YYNGEE. This CDR3 contains 14 residues. CDR3 in amino acids: CASSFTGTSYEQYF. CDR3 nucleotides: TGTGCCAGCAGCTTTACCGGGACTAGCTACGAGCAGTACTTC.

This clone was seen a handful of times. This chain connects TRBV4-1 to TRBJ1-4; possible D gene TRBD1, 5 bases. CDR1 is MGHRA and CDR2 is YSYEKL in the germline V gene. Deletions cut 1 base from V and 8 bases from J, with 5 bases between. There are 12 residues in the CDR3. This CDR3 is CASSQGGEKLFF. The CDR3 coding sequence is TGCGCCAGCAGCCAAGGGGGGGAAAAACTGTTTTTT.

This chain connects TRBV28 to TRBJ2-7; D may be TRBD1 (6 bases). V was clipped by 6 bases and J by 2 bases, with 14 bases between them. Germline V gene sequence: CDR1 MDHEN, CDR2 SYDVKM. This CDR3 region has 14 residues. CDR3 DNA: TGTGCCAGCAGCCCCGGACAGTGGACCTACGAGCAGTACTTC. Translated: CASSPGQWTYEQYF.

This chain uses TRBV13 with TRBJ2-4; D not resolved. CDR3 length: 15 amino acids. V lost 4 bases, J lost 0 bases, and 10 bases lay in between. Germline lookup yields CDR1 PRHDT and CDR2 FYEKMQ (reference sequence). The CDR3 bases are TGTGCCAGCAGCTCTAGGACCCTAGCCAAAAACATTCAGTACTTC. Its protein is CASSSRTLAKNIQYF.

The V call is TRBV6-4, the J call TRBJ2-1; unclear D gene. Germline V lookup: CDR1 MRHNA, CDR2 SNTAGT. The CDR3 has 15 residues. Trimming removed 5 bases from V and 0 bases from J, with 11 bases in between. CDR3 protein: CASSQQTSSYNEQFF. The DNA for the CDR3 is TGTGCCAGCAGTCAACAGACAAGCTCCTACAATGAGCAGTTCTTC.